The 9 T cell receptor beta chains reported below all come from one sample, sequenced in a study of shared clonotypes between healthy human individuals. Produced via immunoSEQ multiplex PCR; TCRdb's table is partial and in-frame only. The table shows some 2.3 million clones, with more than 85% occurring only once. Sequenced material: naive CD4+ T cells from PBMCs. Described subset: CD45RA+ positively selected. The receptors come from a man aged 18 to 30 in good health. Some clones in this sample may be carry-over from other donors' samples.

The gene calls are TRBV19 and TRBJ1-1, with a possible D match to TRBD1 (5 bases). Germline values: CDR1 LNHDA, CDR2 SQIVND (reference sequence). The CDR3 spans 17 residues. V was pared by 3 bases and J by 4 bases, with 21 bases between. DNA for the CDR3: TGTGCCAGTAGTATCGGGCCGGGGCCGGCACGGGGCACTGAAGCTTTCTTT. This codes for CASSIGPGPARGTEAFF.

The rearrangement uses TRBV11-2 and TRBJ2-2; TRBD2 matches at 7 bases. V lost 1 base to trimming and J lost 1 base; unmatched junction nucleotides: 6. The CDR3 has 17 amino acids. Germline assignment: CDR1 SGHAT and CDR2 FQNNGV. Written as DNA, the CDR3 is TGTGCCAGCAGCTTAGCGCTCCTAGCGGTGAACACCGGGGAGCTGTTTTTT. Encoded protein: CASSLALLAVNTGELFF.

The rearrangement joins TRBV5-8 to TRBJ2-1, with 10 positions matching TRBD2. The junction had 12 bases not matched to a gene; V was cut back by 0 bases and J by 6 bases. Per germline, CDR1 SGHTS and CDR2 YDEGEE. CDR3 length: 18 residues. CDR3 in amino acids: CASSLGGASGSRANEQFF. The CDR3 DNA reads TGTGCCAGCAGCTTGGGGGGGGCTAGCGGGAGTAGGGCCAATGAGCAGTTCTTC.

The chain recombines TRBV15 with TRBJ2-2; D ambiguous. The CDR3 runs to 17 residues. Germline CDR1 is LNHNV and CDR2 is YYDKDF (reference sequence). Trimming pared 5 bases from V and 0 bases from J, leaving 16 bases between. The CDR3 region is CATSRFETGPNTGELFF. For the CDR3, the DNA is TGTGCCACCAGCCGCTTTGAGACTGGCCCGAACACCGGGGAGCTGTTTTTT.

This clone was detected only a few times. The CDR3 is CASSHTGEAFF. The CDR3 bases are TGTGCCAGCTCACATACAGGTGAAGCTTTCTTT. V and J are TRBV18 and TRBJ1-1, with D tentatively TRBD1 (5 bases). The germline CDR1 and CDR2 sequences are KGHSH and LQKENI. Trimming took off 4 bases at V and 7 bases at J, with 7 bases between the two ends. The CDR3 has 11 amino acids.

The chain has TRBV7-9 and TRBJ2-1; no definite D call. Germline V gene lookup returns CDR1 SEHNR and CDR2 FQNEAQ (reference sequence). The CDR3 loop spans 14 amino acids. The ends were cut back, 3 bases at V and 2 bases at J, with 8 bases in the middle. The CDR3 sequence is CASSFVGTYNEQFF. The CDR3 nucleotides read TGTGCCAGCAGCTTTGTAGGTACCTACAATGAGCAGTTCTTC.

The rearrangement links TRBV5-1 to TRBJ2-7; tentatively, D is TRBD2 (5 bases). The CDR3 sequence is 14 residues long. V gave up 2 bases and J gave up 6 bases, with 15 bases separating them. Looked up from germline, CDR1 is SGHRS and CDR2 is YFSETQ. The CDR3 loop is CASSLPGPRAEQYF. DNA for the CDR3: TGCGCCAGCAGCTTACCCGGGCCGCGGGCCGAGCAGTACTTC.

The V gene is TRBV10-3, the J gene TRBJ1-1; perhaps TRBD1 as D (6 bases). Looked up from germline, CDR1 is ENHRY and CDR2 is SYGVKD. Trimming removed 6 bases from V and 4 bases from J, with 15 bases in between. The CDR3 has 14 amino acids. CDR3 protein: CAIREQGDSTEAFF. In nucleotides, the CDR3 is TGTGCCATCAGGGAACAGGGAGATAGCACTGAAGCTTTCTTT.

The V and J genes are TRBV7-9 and TRBJ1-5, with a possible D match to TRBD1 (5 bases). V was clipped by 2 bases and J by 7 bases, with 21 bases between them. The CDR3 covers 17 residues. Germline CDR1 reads SEHNR; CDR2 reads FQNEAQ (reference sequence). CDR3 amino acids: CASSLRGRLRSGQPQHF. The CDR3 DNA reads as TGTGCCAGCAGCTTAAGGGGCCGTCTAAGGTCGGGACAGCCCCAGCATTTT.